The following is a T cell receptor (beta chain) sequence with its context. Its antigen remains unknown. Each CDR3 protein gets one entry after TCRdb re-called the RT-PCR reads with MiXCR. The sample gives roughly 790,000 distinct CDR3 sequences, 21% of which show up once; about a tenth is in the top ten. This specimen belongs to a study of response to subunit inactivated influenza vaccine. The CDR3 consists of 13 residues. Trimming took off 7 bases at V and 4 bases at J, with 12 bases between the two ends. Germline CDR1 SGHRS, CDR2 YFSETQ. General study findings and limits: Few additional T cells are recruited per seasonal influenza vaccination, authors suggested.

The source of this sequence is a middle-aged man who received an inactivated influenza vaccine. This specimen was PBMCs from blood, taken 5 to 6 days after vaccination. This chain uses TRBV5-1 with TRBJ1-3; tentatively, D is TRBD1 (5 bases). As DNA, the CDR3 is TGCGCCAGCGCTGTTGGGGCCGGAAACACCATATATTTT. Translated: CASAVGAGNTIYF.